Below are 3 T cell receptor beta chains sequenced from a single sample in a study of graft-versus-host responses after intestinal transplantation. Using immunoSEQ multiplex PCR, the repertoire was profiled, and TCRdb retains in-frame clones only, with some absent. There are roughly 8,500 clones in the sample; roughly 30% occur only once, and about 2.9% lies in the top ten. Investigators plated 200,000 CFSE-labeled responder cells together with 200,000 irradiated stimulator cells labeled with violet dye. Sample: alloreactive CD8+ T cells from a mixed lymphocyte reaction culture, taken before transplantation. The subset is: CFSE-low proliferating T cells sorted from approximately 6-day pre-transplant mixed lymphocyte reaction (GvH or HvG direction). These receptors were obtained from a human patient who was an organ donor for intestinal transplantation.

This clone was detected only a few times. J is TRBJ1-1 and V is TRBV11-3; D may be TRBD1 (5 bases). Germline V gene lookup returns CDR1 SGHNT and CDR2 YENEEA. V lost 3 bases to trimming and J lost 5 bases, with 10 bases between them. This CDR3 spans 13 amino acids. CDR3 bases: TGTGCCAGCAGCTTCGGGGGTCAAACTGAAGCTTTCTTT. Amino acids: CASSFGGQTEAFF.

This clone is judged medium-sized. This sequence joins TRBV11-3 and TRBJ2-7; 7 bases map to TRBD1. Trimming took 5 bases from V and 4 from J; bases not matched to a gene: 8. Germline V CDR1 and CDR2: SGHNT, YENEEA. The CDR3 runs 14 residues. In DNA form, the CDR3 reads TGTGCCAGCAGCATTCCGGGACAGAATTACGAGCAGTACTTC. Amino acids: CASSIPGQNYEQYF.

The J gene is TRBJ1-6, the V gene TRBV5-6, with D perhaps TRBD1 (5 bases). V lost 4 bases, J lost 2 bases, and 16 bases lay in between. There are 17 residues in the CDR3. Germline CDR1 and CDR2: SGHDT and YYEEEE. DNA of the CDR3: TGTGCCAGCAGCCCGGGGGGGGGATACACCTATAATTCACCCCTCCACTTT. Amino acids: CASSPGGGYTYNSPLHF.